This T cell receptor (beta chain) was observed in a study of OX40 agonist ivuxolimab in advanced cancers. Overall study context: The dose-escalation cohort had hepatocellular carcinoma, melanoma, renal cell or head and neck cancer. Broader study findings: Clones of CD4+ and CD8+ blood T cells grew by week 6 at doses of 0.1 to 3.0 mg/kg.

Sequencing used immunoSEQ multiplex PCR; TCRdb keeps in-frame clones, though not all of them. The sample shows over 90,000 clones, about nine tenths of them seen only once. The V gene's germline CDR1 is SGHTA and CDR2 FQGNSA. The CDR3 covers 15 residues. V lost 4 bases, J lost 0 bases, and 13 bases lay in between. As to this clone: Its antigen is as yet unknown.

V gene TRBV7-2 combines with J gene TRBJ2-7; D call uncertain. Sequences were derived from CD4+ or CD8+ T cells sorted from blood, sampled in a trial of the OX40 agonist ivuxolimab. The clonotype comes from an adult with an advanced solid tumor such as melanoma, head and neck, liver or kidney cancer. Written as DNA, the CDR3 is TGTGCCAGCAGCTCCTCACCCACAATCTCCTACGAGCAGTACTTC. It is translated as CASSSSPTISYEQYF.